Following are 16 T cell receptor beta chains from one sample sequenced in a study of prognosis after radiotherapy for stage I lung cancer. Genomic DNA provided the template from which TCR beta CDR3 was amplified by two-round multiplex PCR. Round one of PCR was performed, and it used primers specific to each TRBV and TRBJ gene. TCRdb re-analysed the multiplex PCR reads in MiXCR, keeping a single row per CDR3 protein. The data hold 10,000 to 15,000 distinct CDR3 sequences, with around half observed a single time. The specimen was PBMCs, collected before or after stereotactic body radiation therapy (not recorded which). The source is a donor over 45 with non-small cell lung cancer.

This clonotype appeared many times. The rearrangement links TRBV20-1 to TRBJ2-1; D is tentatively TRBD1 or TRBD2 (5 bases each). Germline lookup yields CDR1 DFQATT and CDR2 SNEGSKA (reference sequence). This CDR3 comprises 13 residues. Between the trimmed V and J ends, which lost 5 bases and 8 bases, there was a span of 16 bases. The CDR3 spells CSASRTLGDEQFF. The CDR3 region has the DNA TGCAGTGCTTCCCGGACTCTAGGGGATGAGCAGTTCTTC.

About this clonotype itself: This sequence is one base from a far larger clone and is likely a read error. The CDR3: CASSSWVSYEQYF. Written as DNA, the CDR3 is TGTGCCAGCAGTAGCTGGGTCTCCTACGAGCAGTACTTC. The chain uses TRBV6-8 and TRBJ2-7; D not certain. The CDR3 loop spans 13 amino acids. Trimming stripped 5 bases from V and 0 bases from J, with 8 bases between. The germline gives CDR1 MNHGY, CDR2 SAAAGT.

The rearrangement uses TRBV2 and TRBJ2-7, with 7 bases fitting TRBD2. The CDR3 is made up of 15 amino acids. The germline CDR1 and CDR2 sequences are SNHLY and FYNNEI. With 3 bases clipped from V and 4 bases from J, the junction kept 9 bases outside the gene matches. This CDR3 reads CASSDGRTGGYEQYF. In nucleotides, the CDR3 is TGTGCCAGCAGTGATGGAAGGACCGGGGGGTACGAGCAGTACTTC.

This chain connects TRBV24-1 to TRBJ2-7; D might be TRBD2 (6 bases). Germline CDR1 is KGHDR and CDR2 is SFDVKD. This CDR3 spans 14 amino acids. With 3 bases removed from V and 8 bases from J, the gap between germline ends came to 16 bases. CDR3 bases: TGTGCCACCAGTGATGGTGAACCCCGGGGGAAGCAGTACTTC. Its protein product is CATSDGEPRGKQYF.

As regards this clonotype: At one of its ends the junction is not consistent with the germline gene, which may arise from a read error. The chain links TRBV10-3 to TRBJ2-2; 8 bases are shared with TRBD1. Germline CDR1 and CDR2: ENHRY and SYGVKD. CDR3 length: 16 amino acids. The CDR3 sequence: CAIIESGQGVTGELFF. The CDR3 bases are TGTGCCATCATTGAGTCAGGACAGGGAGTAACCGGGGAGCTTTTTTTT.

The rearrangement joins TRBV20-1 to TRBJ2-3, with 8 bases matching TRBD2. This CDR3 spans 16 amino acids. The germline V gene has CDR1 DFQATT and CDR2 SNEGSKA (reference sequence). J lost 2 bases, V lost 4 bases, and 11 bases had no gene match. The CDR3 DNA reads as TGCAGTGCTACCTCCCTTACGGGGGGGAACACAGATACGCAGTATTTT. Protein sequence: CSATSLTGGNTDTQYF.

The rearrangement links TRBV24-1 to TRBJ2-3; the match to TRBD2 covers 10 bases. CDR1 is KGHDR, CDR2 SFDVKD, per germline. The CDR3 length is 17 residues. The V segment lost 9 bases and the J segment 4 bases; nucleotides outside the gene matches: 15. This chain's CDR3 is CATSGDDASGSSDTQYF. The CDR3 bases are TGTGCCACCTCAGGGGACGATGCTAGCGGGAGCTCAGATACGCAGTATTTT.

This clonotype has a handful of counts. The chain joins TRBV6-2 or TRBV6-3 to TRBJ2-3; D perhaps matches TRBD2 (5 bases). The germline V and J ends were trimmed by 8 bases and 0 bases, with 18 bases remaining between them. Germline V CDR1 and CDR2: MNHEY, SVGEGT. The CDR3 totals 16 residues. CDR3 amino acids: CASDDRIRTSTDTQYF. CDR3 DNA: TGTGCCAGCGACGACCGGATAAGGACTAGCACAGATACGCAGTATTTT.

This clonotype was observed at least ten times. A much larger clone sits a single nucleotide away, making a read error possible. V and J are TRBV3-1 and TRBJ2-2; D perhaps matches TRBD1 (5 bases). CDR3 length equals 15 residues. CDR1 and CDR2 (germline): LGHDT, YNNKEL (reference sequence). The CDR3 nucleotides read TGTGCCAGCGGCCAATCGCTAGGGGCCACCGGGGAGCTGTTTTTT. Translation: CASGQSLGATGELFF.

This chain joins TRBV5-1 and TRBJ1-2; tentatively, D is TRBD1 (5 bases). The CDR3 has 12 residues. Per the germline V gene, CDR1 is SGHRS and CDR2 is YFSETQ. Trimming took 0 bases from V and 8 from J, leaving 8 bases between them. The CDR3 sequence: CASSLGGGGYTF. The CDR3 nucleotides read TGCGCCAGCAGCTTGGGGGGCGGCGGCTACACCTTC.

The V call is TRBV2, the J call TRBJ2-7; no clear D. Between the trimmed V and J ends, which lost 7 bases and 2 bases, there was a span of 12 bases. The CDR3 spans 13 residues. Germline CDR1 is SNHLY and CDR2 is FYNNEI. CDR3 DNA sequence: TGTGCCAGCACCAAGGAGACGGCCTACGAGCAGTACTTC. Translating gives CASTKETAYEQYF.

With respect to this clonotype: A junction boundary mismatches the germline segment, possibly from a read error. This chain links TRBV24-1 with TRBJ1-2, with D unclear. The CDR3 covers 14 residues. Germline loops: CDR1 KGHDR, CDR2 SFDVKD. CDR3 coding DNA: TGTGCCACCAGTGACCCCGGCATGGGCTATTGCTACACCTTC. This codes for CATSDPGMGYCYTF.

This clonotype is labeled as medium-sized. The J gene is TRBJ1-2, the V gene TRBV20-1; 9 nucleotides agree with TRBD1. The CDR3 is 16 amino acids. Germline trimming cut 1 base from V and 1 base from J; bases unmatched to any gene: 7. The germline V gene has CDR1 DFQATT and CDR2 SNEGSKA (reference sequence). CDR3 protein: CSARGDRDWDNYGYTF. In DNA, the CDR3 is TGCAGTGCTAGAGGGGACAGGGATTGGGATAACTATGGCTACACCTTC.

By proportion, this clonotype is medium-sized. The CDR3 is CSATRDRRYASYNEQFF. CDR3 nucleotide sequence: TGCAGTGCAACCCGGGACAGGCGCTACGCCTCCTACAATGAGCAGTTCTTC. The chain employs TRBV20-1 and TRBJ2-1; 8 nucleotides line up with TRBD1. Unmatched junction bases numbered 13, after V lost 6 bases and J lost 0 bases. CDR1 and CDR2 from the germline V gene are DFQATT and SNEGSKA (reference sequence). The CDR3 is made up of 17 amino acids.

This clonotype has more than one count but fewer than ten. The chain has TRBV10-3 and TRBJ2-3, with 9 bases fitting TRBD2. Germline V gene lookup returns CDR1 ENHRY and CDR2 SYGVKD. The CDR3 is 15 residues long. V shed 0 bases and J 5 bases; nucleotides not matched to a gene: 3. The CDR3: CAISESMTSGDTQYF. Here the CDR3 DNA reads TGTGCCATCAGTGAGTCGATGACTAGCGGAGATACGCAGTATTTT.

This clonotype was recorded many times. This chain's CDR3 is CASSPSGQSYNEQFF. CDR3 DNA: TGTGCCAGCAGCCCAAGCGGGCAGTCCTACAATGAGCAGTTCTTC. The chain combines TRBV9 with TRBJ2-1; D might be TRBD2 (6 bases). The CDR3 consists of 15 residues. Trimming removed 4 bases from V and 1 base from J, with 12 bases in between. The V gene's germline CDR1 is SGDLS and CDR2 YYNGEE. Based on the CDR3 plus reference TRBV9 and TRBJ2-1, the full variable domain is DSGVTQTPKHLITATGQRVTLRCSPRSGDLSVYWYQQSLDQGLQFLIQYYNGEERAKGNILERFSAQQFPDLHSELNLSSLELGDSALYFCASSPSGQSYNEQFFGPGTRLTVL.